The clone carrying this TCR beta chain appeared once. Profiling relied on immunoSEQ multiplex PCR, and the TCRdb table lists in-frame clones only, not all of them. The sample contains around 140,000 clones, 92% of which appear only once. The CDR3 is 15 amino acids. Germline assignment: CDR1 SGHRS and CDR2 YFSETQ. Trimming removed 2 bases at V and 4 bases at J, with 15 bases between. The source of the sample is a study of T cell responses to AZD1222 COVID-19 vaccine. This clonotype originated in an adult in good health. The specimen comprised peripheral blood, sampled on day 0 of AZD1222 vaccination. V and J are TRBV5-1 and TRBJ1-1; D ambiguous. The CDR3 protein is CASSFEVTGVTEAFF. CDR3 bases: TGCGCCAGCAGCTTCGAGGTTACCGGGGTCACTGAAGCTTTCTTT.